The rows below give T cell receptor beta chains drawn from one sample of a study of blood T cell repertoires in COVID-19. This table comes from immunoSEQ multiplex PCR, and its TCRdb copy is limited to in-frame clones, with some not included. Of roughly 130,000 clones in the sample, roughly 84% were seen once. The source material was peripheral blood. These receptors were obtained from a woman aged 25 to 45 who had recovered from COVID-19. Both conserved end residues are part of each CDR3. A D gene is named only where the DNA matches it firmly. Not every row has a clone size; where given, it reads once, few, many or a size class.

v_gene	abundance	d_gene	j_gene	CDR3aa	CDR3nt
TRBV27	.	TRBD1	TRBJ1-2	CASSLSGGQTYYGYTF	TGTGCCAGCAGTTTATCGGGGGGACAGACCTACTATGGCTACACCTTC
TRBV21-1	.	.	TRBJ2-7	CASSTTGAGGHEQYF	TGTGCCAGCAGCACGACAGGGGCAGGGGGTCACGAGCAGTACTTC
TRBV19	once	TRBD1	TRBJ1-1	CASSIWGQGYTEAFF	TGTGCCAGTAGTATATGGGGACAGGGGTACACTGAAGCTTTCTTT
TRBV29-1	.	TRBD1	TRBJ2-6	CSAGDRAGANVLTF	TGCAGCGCTGGTGACAGGGCTGGGGCCAACGTCCTGACTTTC
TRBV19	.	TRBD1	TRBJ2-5	CASSKGQLQETQYF	TGTGCCAGTAGCAAGGGACAGTTACAAGAGACCCAGTACTTC
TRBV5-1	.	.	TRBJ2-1	CASGLIGNNEQFF	TGCGCCAGCGGACTGATTGGGAACAATGAGCAGTTCTTC
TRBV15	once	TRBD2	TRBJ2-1	CATSRDLWRGGLTNEQFF	TGTGCCACCAGCAGAGATCTCTGGCGGGGGGGCCTTACCAATGAGCAGTTCTTC
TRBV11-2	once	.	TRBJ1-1	CASSSLRLNTEAFF	TGTGCCAGCAGCTCGCTACGATTAAACACTGAAGCTTTCTTT
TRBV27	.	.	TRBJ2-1	CASSLMGREQFF	TGTGCCAGCAGTTTAATGGGGAGAGAGCAGTTCTTC
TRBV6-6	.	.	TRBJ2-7	CASREQGGEQYF	TGTGCCAGCAGAGAACAAGGGGGCGAGCAGTACTTC
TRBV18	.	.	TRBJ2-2	CASNQGRATGELFF	TGTGCCAGTAATCAGGGGCGCGCCACCGGGGAGCTGTTTTTT
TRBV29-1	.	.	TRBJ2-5	CSVGWEVYQETQYF	TGCAGCGTTGGTTGGGAGGTCTACCAAGAGACCCAGTACTTC
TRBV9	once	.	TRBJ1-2	CASSVGPGEGGIGYGYTF	TGTGCCAGCAGCGTAGGTCCGGGGGAGGGCGGCATAGGCTATGGCTACACCTTC
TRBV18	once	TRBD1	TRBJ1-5	CASSPQTGGEEPQHF	TGTGCCAGCTCACCACAGACAGGGGGCGAAGAGCCCCAGCATTTT
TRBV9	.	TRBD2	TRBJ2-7	CASSVGGGNAYDEQYF	TGTGCCAGCAGCGTAGGGGGAGGGAACGCCTATGACGAGCAGTACTTC
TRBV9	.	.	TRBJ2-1	CASSSESSYNEQFF	TGTGCCAGCAGTAGTGAGAGCTCCTACAATGAGCAGTTCTTC
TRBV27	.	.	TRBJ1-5	CASSQRAQHF	TGTGCCAGCAGTCAGAGGGCCCAGCATTTT
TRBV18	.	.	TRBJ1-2	CASSEGGVYYGYTF	TGTGCCAGCTCGGAAGGAGGGGTTTACTATGGCTACACCTTC
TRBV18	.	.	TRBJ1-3	CASSPRLQGSGNTIYF	TGTGCCAGCTCACCTCGCCTACAGGGTTCAGGAAACACCATATATTTT
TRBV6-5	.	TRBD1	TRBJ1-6	CASSYSRTGFNSPLHF	TGTGCCAGCAGTTACTCAAGGACAGGGTTTAATTCACCCCTCCACTTT
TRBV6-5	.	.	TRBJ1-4	CASSYGPLNEKLFF	TGTGCCAGCAGTTACGGGCCGCTAAATGAAAAACTGTTTTTT
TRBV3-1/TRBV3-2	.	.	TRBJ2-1	CASSPSGTRYNEQFF	TGTGCCAGCAGCCCTTCCGGGACACGGTACAATGAGCAGTTCTTC
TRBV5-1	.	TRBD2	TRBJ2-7	CAPSPTGRGAGEQYF	TGCGCCCCCAGCCCAACCGGGCGGGGGGCGGGGGAGCAGTACTTC
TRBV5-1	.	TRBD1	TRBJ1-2	CASSLDGTGGGYTF	TGCGCCAGCAGCTTGGACGGGACAGGGGGCGGCTACACCTTC
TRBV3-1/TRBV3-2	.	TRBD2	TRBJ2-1	CASSLRAGLGGSSHEQFF	TGTGCCAGCAGCCTAAGAGCGGGGCTGGGCGGGAGTTCACATGAGCAGTTCTTC
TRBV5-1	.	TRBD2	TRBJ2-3	CASSLYQRGGSTDTQYF	TGCGCCAGCAGCTTGTATCAGCGGGGGGGTAGCACAGATACGCAGTATTTT
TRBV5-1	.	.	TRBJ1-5	CASSLAGEFNQPQHF	TGCGCCAGCAGCTTGGCGGGGGAGTTCAATCAGCCCCAGCATTTT
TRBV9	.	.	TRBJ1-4	CASSVDSGRQNEKLFF	TGTGCCAGCAGCGTAGATAGCGGCAGACAAAATGAAAAACTGTTTTTT
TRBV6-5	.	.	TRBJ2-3	CASSYGQSSPTDTQYF	TGTGCCAGCAGTTACGGACAGTCCAGCCCTACAGATACGCAGTATTTT
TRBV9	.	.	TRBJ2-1	CASSPGASSYNEQFF	TGTGCCAGCAGCCCTGGGGCTAGCTCCTACAATGAGCAGTTCTTC
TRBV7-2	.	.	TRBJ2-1	CASTPGGFGYNEQFF	TGTGCCAGCACCCCTGGGGGGTTTGGCTACAATGAGCAGTTCTTC
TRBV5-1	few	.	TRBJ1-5	CASSLAGDTQPQHF	TGCGCCAGCAGCTTGGCCGGGGATACTCAGCCCCAGCATTTT
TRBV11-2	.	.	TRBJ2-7	CASSPSDSSVYEQYF	TGTGCCAGCAGCCCGTCGGACAGTTCCGTCTACGAGCAGTACTTC
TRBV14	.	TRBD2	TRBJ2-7	CASSQFGPRTSGRSYEQYF	TGTGCCAGCAGCCAATTCGGCCCGCGGACTAGCGGGAGATCCTACGAGCAGTACTTC
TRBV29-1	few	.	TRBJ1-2	CSVSGQTDGYTF	TGCAGCGTTTCAGGACAGACGGATGGCTACACCTTC
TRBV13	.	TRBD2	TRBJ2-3	CASSFRLAGSPGTDTQYF	TGTGCCAGCAGCTTCAGATTAGCGGGGTCCCCGGGCACAGATACGCAGTATTTT
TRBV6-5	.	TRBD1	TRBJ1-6	CASIGTANNSPLHF	TGTGCCAGCATCGGGACAGCAAATAATTCACCCCTCCACTTT
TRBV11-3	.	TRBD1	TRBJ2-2	CASSLGQGNTGELFF	TGTGCCAGCAGCTTAGGACAGGGAAACACCGGGGAGCTGTTTTTT
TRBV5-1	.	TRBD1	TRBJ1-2	CASSADDRGQGGYTF	TGCGCCAGCAGCGCCGACGACAGGGGGCAGGGTGGCTACACCTTC
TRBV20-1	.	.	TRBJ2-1	CSASLGGPYNEQFF	TGCAGTGCTAGTCTGGGCGGGCCCTACAATGAGCAGTTCTTC
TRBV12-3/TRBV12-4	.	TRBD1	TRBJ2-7	CASSSGQGYEQYF	TGTGCCAGCAGTTCAGGACAGGGATACGAGCAGTACTTC
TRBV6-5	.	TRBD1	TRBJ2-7	CASSRPGQGVREQYF	TGTGCCAGCAGTCGCCCGGGACAGGGAGTCCGTGAGCAGTACTTC
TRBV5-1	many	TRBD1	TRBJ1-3	CASSLGQLGNTIYF	TGCGCCAGCAGCCTGGGACAGCTGGGAAACACCATATATTTT
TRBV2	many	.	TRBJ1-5	CASSEGAGQNQPQHF	TGTGCCAGCAGTGAAGGGGCTGGGCAAAATCAGCCCCAGCATTTT
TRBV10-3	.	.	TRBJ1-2	CAISEDSINYGYTF	TGTGCCATCAGTGAGGACAGCATTAACTATGGCTACACCTTC
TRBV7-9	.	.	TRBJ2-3	CASSGAGVVTDTQYF	TGTGCCAGCAGCGGCGCAGGGGTTGTCACAGATACGCAGTATTTT
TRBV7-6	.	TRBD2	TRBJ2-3	CASSSSGGGSTDTQYF	TGTGCCAGCAGCTCCTCGGGGGGAGGGAGCACAGATACGCAGTATTTT
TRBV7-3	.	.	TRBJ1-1	CASSLDSRNTEAFF	TGTGCCAGCAGCCTGGACAGCAGAAACACTGAAGCTTTCTTT
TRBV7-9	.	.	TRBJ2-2	CASSPLLKAVTGELFF	TGTGCCAGCAGCCCCCTCCTAAAAGCGGTGACCGGGGAGCTGTTTTTT
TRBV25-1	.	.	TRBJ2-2	CASSEQTLNTGELFF	TGTGCCAGCAGTGAGCAGACTTTGAACACCGGGGAGCTGTTTTTT
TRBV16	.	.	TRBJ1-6	CASSQSRNSPLHF	TGTGCCAGCAGCCAATCGAGGAATTCACCCCTCCACTTT
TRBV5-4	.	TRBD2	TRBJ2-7	CASSPGLADFSYEQYF	TGTGCCAGCAGCCCGGGACTAGCGGACTTCTCCTACGAGCAGTACTTC
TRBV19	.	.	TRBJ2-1	CASSREPGSYNEQFF	TGTGCCAGTAGTCGAGAACCAGGGTCTTACAATGAGCAGTTCTTC
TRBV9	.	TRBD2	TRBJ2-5	CASSPGGQETQYF	TGTGCCAGCAGCCCGGGGGGACAAGAGACCCAGTACTTC
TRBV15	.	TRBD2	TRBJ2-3	CATSRVAGGIITDTQYF	TGTGCCACCAGCAGAGTAGCGGGGGGGATAATCACAGATACGCAGTATTTT
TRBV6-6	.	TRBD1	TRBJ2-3	CASSYGQGDTDTQYF	TGTGCCAGCAGTTACGGACAGGGGGACACAGATACGCAGTATTTT
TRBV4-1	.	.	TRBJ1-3	CASSQENRLHF	TGCGCCAGCAGCCAAGAAAACAGGTTGCATTTT
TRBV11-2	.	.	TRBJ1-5	CASSLDGGTNQPQHF	TGTGCCAGCAGCTTAGATGGGGGGACCAATCAGCCCCAGCATTTT
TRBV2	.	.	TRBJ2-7	CASSEKGSPLTYEQYF	TGTGCCAGCAGTGAAAAGGGGTCTCCGCTTACCTACGAGCAGTACTTC
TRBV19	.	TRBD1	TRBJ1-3	CASTRDRYSGNTIYF	TGTGCCAGTACCCGGGACAGGTACTCTGGAAACACCATATATTTT